This TCR beta chain was captured by sequencing in a study of blood T cell repertoires in COVID-19. Across the study: PBMCs, B-cell-depleted T cells, or T cells were the source of the cDNA or gDNA that made up the material.

Categorization into cohorts depended on clinical history that participants reported. Before they entered the study, exposed participants had met a COVID-19 case within 2 weeks. This CDR3 is built from 17 residues. Trimming took 2 bases from V and 5 from J; bases not matched to a gene: 14. CDR1 MNHEY and CDR2 SMNVEV come from the germline V gene (reference sequence). Study processing details: Estimated nucleated cell counts came from reference gene primer amplification. Produced via immunoSEQ multiplex PCR; TCRdb's table is partial and in-frame only. V and J calls plus clone size are reproduced from that table; the DNA served to infer D and trimming. There are a few hundred thousand clones in the sample; approximately 93% occur only once, and roughly 0.9% lies in the top ten.

V gene TRBV27 combines with J gene TRBJ2-7; 8 bases map to TRBD2. What was sequenced was PBMCs or T cells enriched from blood (not recorded which). The sequence was collected from a woman in her thirties or forties who had been exposed to COVID-19. CDR3 in DNA: TGTGCCAGCAGTTTAGGAGCGGGAGCTGCTCTTATCCACGAGCAGTACTTC. It specifies CASSLGAGAALIHEQYF.